The next 22 T cell receptor beta chains were all read from a single sample in a study of T cells in Graves' hyperthyroidism and ophthalmopathy. Amplification of TCR beta CDR3 regions used RNA as the template. A set of HTBI primers served as the primers for a first-round RT-PCR of the TCR CDR3. TCRdb itself ran the multiplex PCR reads through MiXCR, one entry per CDR3 protein. Found here are 380,000 or so distinct CDR3 sequences, less than 15% of them singletons; the top ten hold under 25%. The sequenced material came from blood. All receptors come from a man in his thirties or forties with Graves' hyperthyroidism that later progressed to Graves' ophthalmopathy.

This clonotype was seen ten or more times. The chain employs TRBV3-1 and TRBJ1-2; no definite D call. The CDR3 has 16 amino acids. The V gene lost 1 base and the J gene lost 3 bases, with 15 bases spanning the gap. The germline CDR1 and CDR2 sequences are LGHDT and YNNKEL (reference sequence). As DNA, the CDR3 is TGTGCCAGCAGCCAAGGTGGTGGCATAGAGGACTATGGCTACACCTTC. Translation: CASSQGGGIEDYGYTF.

CDR3 DNA: TGTGCCAGCAGCTTGTTAGCGGGGACTTCCTACGAGCAGTACTTC. It is translated as CASSLLAGTSYEQYF. V gene TRBV5-6 combines with J gene TRBJ2-7; 8 nucleotides match TRBD2. Looked up from germline, CDR1 is SGHDT and CDR2 is YYEEEE. The CDR3 is 15 amino acids. The V gene end was trimmed by 1 base and the J gene end by 1 base; junction bases not matched to a gene: 4. Full variable domain (remainder filled in from reference TRBV5-6 and TRBJ2-7): DAGVTQSPTHLIKTRGQQVTLRCSPKSGHDTVSWYQQALGQGPQFIFQYYEEEERQRGNFPDRFSGHQFPNYSSELNVNALLLGDSALYLCASSLLAGTSYEQYFGPGTRLTVT.

This clonotype was picked up many times. The gene calls are TRBV30 and TRBJ2-1, with 9 bases identical to TRBD2. The CDR3 is 16 residues long. Trimming cost V 3 bases and J 8 bases; bases outside gene matches: 14. Germline CDR1 reads GTSNPN; CDR2 reads SVGIG (reference sequence). CDR3 sequence: CAWRPRLGRGGHEQFF. For the CDR3, the DNA is TGTGCCTGGAGACCCCGTCTTGGGCGGGGGGGCCATGAGCAGTTCTTC.

This clonotype was found many times. V usage is TRBV7-6 and J usage is TRBJ2-1; TRBD2 aligns across 9 bases. Trimming cost V 4 bases and J 6 bases; bases outside gene matches: 4. The CDR3 loop spans 14 amino acids. The germline V gene encodes CDR1 SGHVS and CDR2 FNYEAQ. The CDR3 sequence is CASSSGGGGNEQFF. CDR3 coding DNA: TGTGCCAGCAGCTCGGGCGGGGGGGGCAATGAGCAGTTCTTC.

The gene calls are TRBV4-1 and TRBJ1-5, with D unclear. The germline gives CDR1 MGHRA, CDR2 YSYEKL. Trimming took 5 bases from V and 2 from J, leaving 13 bases between them. The CDR3 has 15 amino acids. CDR3 bases: TGCGCCAGCAGCTCTAAGATTATTGGCAATCAGCCCCAGCATTTT. Amino acid sequence: CASSSKIIGNQPQHF.

As regards this clonotype: Given a much more abundant clone one base away, this may be a read error. This likely comes from a read error, as the CDR3 has no conserved phenylalanine or tryptophan at its end. The genes are TRBV6-1 and TRBJ1-3, with D unresolved. Trimming took 1 base from V and 0 from J, leaving 10 bases between them. Germline V gene sequence: CDR1 MNHNS, CDR2 SASEGT. There are 16 residues in the CDR3. The CDR3 is CASSEVGWFSGNTIYL. For the CDR3, the DNA is TGTGCCAGCAGTGAAGTTGGGTGGTTCTCTGGAAACACCATATATCTT.

This clonotype was counted between two and nine times. This chain links TRBV7-9 with TRBJ2-3; the D gene is possibly TRBD2 (6 bases). The CDR3 contains 16 residues. Germline-derived CDR1 and CDR2 are SEHNR and FQNEAQ (reference sequence). Trimming pared 4 bases from V and 6 bases from J, leaving 20 bases between. CDR3 in amino acids: CASSSSRLARVDTQYF. DNA for the CDR3: TGTGCCAGCAGCTCCTCTCGCCTAGCGAGGGTCGATACGCAGTATTTT. The full variable domain, rest sourced from reference TRBV7-9 and TRBJ2-3, is DTGVSQNPRHKITKRGQNVTFRCDPISEHNRLYWYRQTLGQGPEFLTYFQNEAQLEKSRLLSDRFSAERPKGSFSTLEIQRTEQGDSAMYLCASSSSRLARVDTQYFGPGTRLTVL.

This clonotype came up many times. The chain joins TRBV10-3 to TRBJ1-5, with 7 bases aligning to TRBD1. The length of the CDR3 is 13 residues. Germline V gene lookup returns CDR1 ENHRY and CDR2 SYGVKD. Trimming took 10 bases from V and 6 from J; bases not matched to a gene: 9. The CDR3 bases are TGTGCCACCAGACAGGGTCCTGGTCAGCCCCAGCATTTT. Translating gives CATRQGPGQPQHF.

This clonotype has more than one count but fewer than ten. The chain uses TRBV4-1 and TRBJ2-3; 10 bases agree with TRBD2. Trimming took 5 bases from V and 5 from J; bases not matched to a gene: 7. Germline assignment: CDR1 MGHRA and CDR2 YSYEKL. This CDR3 is 15 amino acids long. CDR3 residues: CASSSSGGSRDTQYF. The CDR3 bases are TGCGCCAGCAGCTCTAGCGGGGGAAGTCGAGATACGCAGTATTTT.

This clonotype appeared many times. The V call is TRBV28, the J call TRBJ1-4; the D is unclear. The CDR3 runs to 12 residues. The germline CDR1 and CDR2 sequences are MDHEN and SYDVKM. V was shortened by 5 bases and J by 8 bases, with 9 bases between the two germline ends. CDR3 nucleotides: TGTGCCAGCAGTGCCTCCCGGGAAAAACTGTTTTTT. Translation gives CASSASREKLFF.

J is TRBJ2-7 and V is TRBV6-1; 10 positions match TRBD1. V lost 5 bases, J lost 2 bases, and 6 bases stayed unmatched. The CDR3 runs to 15 residues. Germline CDR1 MNHNS, CDR2 SASEGT. This chain's CDR3 is CASSFLTGGPYEQYF. The CDR3 DNA follows: TGTGCCAGCAGTTTCCTGACAGGGGGCCCCTACGAGCAGTACTTC.

Only a few counts were recorded for this clonotype. V and J are TRBV19 and TRBJ2-2; D is unclear. Germline CDR1 LNHDA, CDR2 SQIVND (reference sequence). The V gene lost 4 bases and the J gene lost 2 bases, with 14 bases spanning the gap. There are 16 residues in the CDR3. Here the CDR3 reads CASSTTFGSNTGELFF. DNA for the CDR3: TGTGCCAGTAGTACTACTTTTGGATCAAACACCGGGGAGCTGTTTTTT.

The chain employs TRBV4-1 and TRBJ1-6; possible D gene TRBD1, 5 bases. The V gene lost 0 bases and the J gene lost 7 bases, with 10 bases spanning the gap. This CDR3 is 15 amino acids long. Germline V CDR1 and CDR2: MGHRA, YSYEKL. In DNA, the CDR3 is TGCGCCAGCAGCCAAGACGGGGCCCTAAATTCACCCCTCCACTTT. Its protein is CASSQDGALNSPLHF.

The chain links TRBV10-3 to TRBJ2-3, with 10 bases identical to TRBD1. This CDR3 region has 16 residues. The germline V gene has CDR1 ENHRY and CDR2 SYGVKD. V lost 8 bases, J lost 0 bases, and 8 bases stayed unmatched. CDR3 residues: CAIQRTGGSSTDTQYF. CDR3 nucleotide sequence: TGTGCCATCCAACGGACAGGGGGGTCGAGCACAGATACGCAGTATTTT.

This chain uses TRBV11-2 with TRBJ2-6, with unresolved D. Trimming took 5 bases from V and 1 from J, leaving 9 bases between them. The CDR3 runs to 15 residues. Germline V lookup: CDR1 SGHAT, CDR2 FQNNGV. The CDR3 spells CASSPFYSGANVLTF. The CDR3 DNA is TGTGCCAGCAGCCCCTTCTATTCTGGGGCCAACGTCCTGACTTTC. The full variable domain, in which reference TRBV11-2 and TRBJ2-6 provide the parts outside the CDR3, is EAGVAQSPRYKIIEKRQSVAFWCNPISGHATLYWYQQILGQGPKLLIQFQNNGVVDDSQLPKDRFSAERLKGVDSTLKIQPAKLEDSAVYLCASSPFYSGANVLTFGAGSRLTVL.

This clonotype occurred many times. This chain connects TRBV28 to TRBJ2-1, with 7 positions matching TRBD1. Germline values: CDR1 MDHEN, CDR2 SYDVKM. The V gene end was trimmed by 6 bases and the J gene end by 9 bases; junction bases not matched to a gene: 14. The CDR3 has 15 residues. CDR3 coding DNA: TGTGCCAGCAGCCCTGCCGCGACAGGGAACACTGAGCAGTTCTTC. Its translation is CASSPAATGNTEQFF. The complete variable domain, with remaining parts taken from reference TRBV28 and TRBJ2-1, reads DVKVTQSSRYLVKRTGEKVFLECVQDMDHENMFWYRQDPGLGLRLIYFSYDVKMKEKGDIPEGYSVSREKKERFSLILESASTNQTSMYLCASSPAATGNTEQFFGPGTRLTVL.

At least ten counts were recorded for this clonotype. V and J are TRBV10-2 and TRBJ2-7, with 9 bases identical to TRBD1. This CDR3 spans 15 amino acids. J lost 4 bases, V lost 3 bases, and 7 bases had no gene match. Per the germline V gene, CDR1 is WSHSY and CDR2 is SAAADI. CDR3 in amino acids: CASSDPQGAWYEQYF. CDR3 in DNA: TGCGCCAGCAGTGACCCACAGGGGGCTTGGTACGAGCAGTACTTC.

This clonotype showed up many times. The chain has TRBV2 and TRBJ1-2, with 7 bases aligning to TRBD1. The CDR3 has 14 amino acids. J was trimmed by 6 bases and V by 6 bases; bases with no gene match: 10. Germline V gives CDR1 SNHLY, CDR2 FYNNEI. CDR3 DNA: TGTGCCAGCAGGGACCCGGACAGGAAGCATGGCTACACCTTC. Protein: CASRDPDRKHGYTF.

This clonotype appeared a few times. V and J are TRBV9 and TRBJ2-3; no reliable D call. V lost 1 base, J lost 2 bases, and 5 bases lay in between. The CDR3 is made up of 13 amino acids. CDR1 and CDR2 (germline): SGDLS, YYNGEE. CDR3 amino acids: CASSVRSTDTQYF. The CDR3 region has the DNA TGTGCCAGCAGCGTAAGGTCCACAGATACGCAGTATTTT.

Notes on this clonotype: This may arise from a read error, as a much more abundant clone is one base away. V usage is TRBV7-2 and J usage is TRBJ2-1, with TRBD2 matching over 10 bases. Trimming took 3 bases from V and 10 from J; bases not matched to a gene: 0. Per germline, CDR1 SGHTA and CDR2 FQGNSA. There are 12 residues in the CDR3. The DNA for the CDR3 is TGTGCCAGCAGCTTGACTAGCGGGGAGCAGTTCTTC. Encoded protein: CASSLTSGEQFF.

There are many counts of this clonotype. The chain joins TRBV18 to TRBJ2-2; D gene ambiguous. Trimming stripped 4 bases from V and 6 bases from J, with 9 bases between. CDR3 length equals 13 residues. Per germline, CDR1 KGHSH and CDR2 LQKENI. The CDR3 DNA reads TGTGCCAGCTCACTAGTCGGTTCCGGGGAGCTGTTTTTT. Translating it yields CASSLVGSGELFF.

This clonotype was recorded at least ten times. The chain has TRBV12-3 or TRBV12-4 and TRBJ2-3; unclear D gene. The CDR3 contains 12 residues. The ends were cut back, 4 bases at V and 4 bases at J, with 6 bases in the middle. The DNA of the CDR3 is TGTGCCAGCAGTTCCCAAGCAGATACGCAGTATTTT. It translates to CASSSQADTQYF.